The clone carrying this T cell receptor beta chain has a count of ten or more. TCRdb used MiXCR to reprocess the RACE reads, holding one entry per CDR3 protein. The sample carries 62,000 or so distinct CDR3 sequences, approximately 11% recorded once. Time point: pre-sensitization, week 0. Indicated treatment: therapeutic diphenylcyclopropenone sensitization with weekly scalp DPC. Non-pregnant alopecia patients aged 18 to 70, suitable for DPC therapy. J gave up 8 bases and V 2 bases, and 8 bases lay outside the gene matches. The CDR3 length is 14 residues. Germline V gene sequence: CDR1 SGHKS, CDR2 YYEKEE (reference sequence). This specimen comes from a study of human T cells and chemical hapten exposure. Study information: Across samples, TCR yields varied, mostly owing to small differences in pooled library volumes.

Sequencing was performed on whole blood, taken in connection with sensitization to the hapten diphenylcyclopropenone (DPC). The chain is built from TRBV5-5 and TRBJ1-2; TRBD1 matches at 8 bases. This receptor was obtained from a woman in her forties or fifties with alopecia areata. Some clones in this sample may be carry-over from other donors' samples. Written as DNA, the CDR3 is TGTGCCAGCAGCTTTGATCAGGGGGCTGAAGGCTACACCTTC. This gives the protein CASSFDQGAEGYTF.